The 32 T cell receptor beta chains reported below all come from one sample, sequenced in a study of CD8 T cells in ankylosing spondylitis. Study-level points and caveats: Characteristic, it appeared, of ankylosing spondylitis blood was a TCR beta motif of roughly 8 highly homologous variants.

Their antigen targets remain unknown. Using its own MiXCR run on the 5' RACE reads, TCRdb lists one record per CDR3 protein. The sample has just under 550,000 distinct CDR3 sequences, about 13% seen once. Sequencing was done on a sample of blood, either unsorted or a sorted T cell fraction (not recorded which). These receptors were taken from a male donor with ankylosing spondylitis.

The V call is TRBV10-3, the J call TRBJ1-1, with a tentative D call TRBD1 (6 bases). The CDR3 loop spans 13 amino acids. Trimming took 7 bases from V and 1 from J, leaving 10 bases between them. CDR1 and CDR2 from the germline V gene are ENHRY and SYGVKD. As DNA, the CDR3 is TGTGCCATCACCGGACAGCAGAACACTGAAGCTTTCTTT. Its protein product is CAITGQQNTEAFF.

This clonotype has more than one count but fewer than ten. The CDR3 bases are TGCGCCAGCAGCTCGGGACAGGGGGCAGGAATAGCCAAAAACATTCAGTACTTC. Its translation is CASSSGQGAGIAKNIQYF. V usage is TRBV5-1 and J usage is TRBJ2-4, with 12 bases matching TRBD1. J gave up 0 bases and V 3 bases, and 7 bases lay outside the gene matches. The length of the CDR3 is 18 residues. Germline CDR1 reads SGHRS; CDR2 reads YFSETQ.

The CDR3 DNA follows: TGTGCCACCAGCACCTTTAGCGGGCCCTACGAGCAGTACTTC. The encoded protein is CATSTFSGPYEQYF. The rearrangement joins TRBV15 to TRBJ2-7, with 7 bases aligning to TRBD2. This CDR3 region has 14 residues. The J segment lost 2 bases and the V segment lost 4 bases, leaving 5 bases of the junction unmatched. CDR1 and CDR2 from the germline V gene are LNHNV and YYDKDF (reference sequence).

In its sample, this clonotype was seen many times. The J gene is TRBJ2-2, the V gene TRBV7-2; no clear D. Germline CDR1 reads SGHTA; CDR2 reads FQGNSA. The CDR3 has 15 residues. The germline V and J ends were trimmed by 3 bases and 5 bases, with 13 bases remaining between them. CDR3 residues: CASSLYRIGTGELFF. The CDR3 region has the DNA TGTGCCAGCAGCTTGTATAGGATAGGGACCGGGGAGCTGTTTTTT.

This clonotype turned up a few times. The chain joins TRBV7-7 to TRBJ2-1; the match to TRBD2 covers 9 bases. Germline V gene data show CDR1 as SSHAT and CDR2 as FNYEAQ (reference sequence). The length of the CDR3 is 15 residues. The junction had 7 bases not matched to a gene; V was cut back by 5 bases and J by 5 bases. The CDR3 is CASSPGTSSNNEQFF. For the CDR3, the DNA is TGTGCCAGCAGCCCCGGGACTAGCAGCAACAATGAGCAGTTCTTC. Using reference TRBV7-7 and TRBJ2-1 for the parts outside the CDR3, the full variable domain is GAGVSQSPRYKVTKRGQDVTLRCDPISSHATLYWYQQALGQGPEFLTYFNYEAQPDKSGLPSDRFSAERPEGSISTLTIQRTEQRDSAMYRCASSPGTSSNNEQFFGPGTRLTVL.

As DNA, the CDR3 is TGTGCCAGCAGCCAAGATCTGGGACCACTAAACACTGAAGCTTTCTTT. As protein: CASSQDLGPLNTEAFF. The chain combines TRBV3-1 with TRBJ1-1, with D maybe TRBD1 (5 bases). Germline loops: CDR1 LGHDT, CDR2 YNNKEL (reference sequence). CDR3 length: 16 amino acids. The V end was cut by 0 bases, the J end by 2 bases, with 13 bases between.

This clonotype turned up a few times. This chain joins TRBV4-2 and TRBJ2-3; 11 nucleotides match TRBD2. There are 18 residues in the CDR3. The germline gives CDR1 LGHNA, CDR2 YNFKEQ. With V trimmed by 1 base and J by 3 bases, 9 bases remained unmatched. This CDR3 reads CASSQVPTSGSKTDTQYF. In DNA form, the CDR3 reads TGTGCCAGCAGCCAAGTTCCTACTAGCGGGAGTAAAACAGATACGCAGTATTTT.

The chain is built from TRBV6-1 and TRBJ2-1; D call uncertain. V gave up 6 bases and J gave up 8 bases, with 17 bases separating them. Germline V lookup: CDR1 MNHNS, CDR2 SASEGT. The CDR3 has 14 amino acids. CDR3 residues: CASSPTTIWDEQFF. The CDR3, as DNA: TGTGCCAGCAGCCCCACCACGATATGGGATGAGCAGTTCTTC.

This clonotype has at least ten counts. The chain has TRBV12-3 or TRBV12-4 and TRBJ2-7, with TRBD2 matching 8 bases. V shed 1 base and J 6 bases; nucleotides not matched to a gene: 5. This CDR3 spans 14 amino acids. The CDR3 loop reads CASSLGAGVVEQYF. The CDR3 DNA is TGTGCCAGCAGTTTAGGAGCGGGAGTCGTCGAGCAGTACTTC.

CDR3 sequence reads: CASSLRRAQRGEAFF. In DNA form, the CDR3 reads TGTGCCAGCAGCCTCCGAAGGGCACAACGAGGTGAAGCTTTCTTT. This chain joins TRBV11-2 and TRBJ1-1; D gene unclear. Germline V lookup: CDR1 SGHAT, CDR2 FQNNGV. The CDR3 is 15 residues long. V lost 5 bases and J 7 bases, leaving 20 bases between the germline ends.

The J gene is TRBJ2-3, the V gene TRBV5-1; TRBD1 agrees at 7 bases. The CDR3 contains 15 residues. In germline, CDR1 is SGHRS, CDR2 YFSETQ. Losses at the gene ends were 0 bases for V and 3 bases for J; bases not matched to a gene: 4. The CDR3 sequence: CASSLEGARTDTQYF. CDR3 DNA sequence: TGCGCCAGCAGCTTGGAGGGGGCGCGAACAGATACGCAGTATTTT.

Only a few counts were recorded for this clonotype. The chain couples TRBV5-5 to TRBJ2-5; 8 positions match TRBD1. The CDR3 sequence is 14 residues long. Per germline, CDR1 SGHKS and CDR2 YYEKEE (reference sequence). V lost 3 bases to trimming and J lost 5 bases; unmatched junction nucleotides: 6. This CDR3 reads CASSSRTGLETQYF. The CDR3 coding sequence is TGTGCCAGCAGCTCCCGGACAGGGCTGGAGACCCAGTACTTC. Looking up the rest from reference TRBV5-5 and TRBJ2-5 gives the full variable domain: DAGVTQSPTHLIKTRGQQVTLRCSPISGHKSVSWYQQVLGQGPQFIFQYYEKEERGRGNFPDRFSARQFPNYSSELNVNALLLGDSALYLCASSSRTGLETQYFGPGTRLLVL.

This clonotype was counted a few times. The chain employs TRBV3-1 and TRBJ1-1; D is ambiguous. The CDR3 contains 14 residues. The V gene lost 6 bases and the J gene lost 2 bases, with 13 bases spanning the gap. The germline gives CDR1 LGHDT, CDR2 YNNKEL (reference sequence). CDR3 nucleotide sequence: TGTGCCAGCAGTCGGACGAGCGGCAACACTGAAGCTTTCTTT. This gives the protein CASSRTSGNTEAFF.

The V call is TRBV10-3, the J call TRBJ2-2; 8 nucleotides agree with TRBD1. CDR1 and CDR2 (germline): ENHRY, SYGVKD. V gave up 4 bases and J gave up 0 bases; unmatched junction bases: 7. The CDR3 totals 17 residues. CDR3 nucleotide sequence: TGTGCCATCAGTGGTCCAGGGACAGGAACGAACACCGGGGAGCTGTTTTTT. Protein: CAISGPGTGTNTGELFF.

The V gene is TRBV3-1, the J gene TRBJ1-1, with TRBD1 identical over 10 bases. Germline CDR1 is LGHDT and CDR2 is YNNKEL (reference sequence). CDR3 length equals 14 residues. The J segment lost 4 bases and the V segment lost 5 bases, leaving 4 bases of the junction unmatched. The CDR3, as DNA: TGTGCCAGCAGCTTCAGGGACAGGGGCACTGAAGCTTTCTTT. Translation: CASSFRDRGTEAFF.

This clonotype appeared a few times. CDR3 coding DNA: TGCAGTGCTAGACAGAGGACTAGGAACTACAATGAGCAGTTCTTC. It is translated as CSARQRTRNYNEQFF. V gene TRBV20-1 combines with J gene TRBJ2-1; TRBD2 agrees at 7 bases. Germline V lookup: CDR1 DFQATT, CDR2 SNEGSKA (reference sequence). The CDR3 is 15 amino acids. V was clipped by 2 bases and J by 3 bases; unmatched bases: 7.

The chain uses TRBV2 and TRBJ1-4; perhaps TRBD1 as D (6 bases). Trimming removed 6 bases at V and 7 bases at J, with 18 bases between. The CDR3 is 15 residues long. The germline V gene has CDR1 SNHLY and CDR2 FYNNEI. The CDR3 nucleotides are TGTGCCAGCAGATCGACAGGTGATGGTGGTGAAAAACTGTTTTTT. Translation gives CASRSTGDGGEKLFF. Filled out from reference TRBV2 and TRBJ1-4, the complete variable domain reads EPEVTQTPSHQVTQMGQEVILRCVPISNHLYFYWYRQILGQKVEFLVSFYNNEISEKSEIFDDQFSVERPDGSNFTLKIRSTKLEDSAMYFCASRSTGDGGEKLFFGSGTQLSVL.

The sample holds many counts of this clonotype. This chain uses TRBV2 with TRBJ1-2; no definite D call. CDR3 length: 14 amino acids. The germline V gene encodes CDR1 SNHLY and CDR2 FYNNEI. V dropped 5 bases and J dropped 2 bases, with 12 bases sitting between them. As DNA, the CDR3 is TGTGCCAGCAGTCGGTGGGATTCAAACTATGGCTACACCTTC. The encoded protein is CASSRWDSNYGYTF.

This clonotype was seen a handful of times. CDR3 residues: CASSQLRGFMDIQYF. The CDR3 DNA reads TGTGCCAGCAGTCAACTCAGGGGGTTTATGGACATTCAGTACTTC. V usage is TRBV12-3 or TRBV12-4 and J usage is TRBJ2-4; 7 bases fit TRBD1. CDR3 size: 15 residues. V lost 5 bases, J lost 8 bases, and 12 bases stayed unmatched.

The CDR3 loop reads CATSDLSGADSSTDTQYF. The CDR3, as DNA: TGTGCCACCAGTGATTTAAGCGGGGCGGACTCTAGCACAGATACGCAGTATTTT. V is TRBV24-1 and J is TRBJ2-3; 7 bases are shared with TRBD2. The CDR3 length is 18 residues. V gave up 1 base and J gave up 0 bases; unmatched junction bases: 9. Germline V CDR1 and CDR2: KGHDR, SFDVKD.

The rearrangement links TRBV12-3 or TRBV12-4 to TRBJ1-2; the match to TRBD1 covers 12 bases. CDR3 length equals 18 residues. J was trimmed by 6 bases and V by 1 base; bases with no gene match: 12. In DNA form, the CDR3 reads TGTGCCAGCAGTTTAGTAGCCGCCGGGACAGGGGGCTTGCATGGCTACACCTTC. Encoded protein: CASSLVAAGTGGLHGYTF.

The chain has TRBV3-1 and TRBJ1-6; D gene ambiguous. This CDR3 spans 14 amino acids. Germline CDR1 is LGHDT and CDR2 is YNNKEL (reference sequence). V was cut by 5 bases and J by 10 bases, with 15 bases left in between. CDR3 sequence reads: CASSSVGPPSPLHF. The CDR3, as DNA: TGTGCCAGCAGCTCAGTGGGCCCCCCGTCACCCCTCCACTTT.

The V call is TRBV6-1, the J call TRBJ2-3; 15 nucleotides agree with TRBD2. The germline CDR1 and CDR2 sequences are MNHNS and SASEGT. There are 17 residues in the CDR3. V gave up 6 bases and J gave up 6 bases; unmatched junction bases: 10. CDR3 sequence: CASRPPGLAGGGDTQYF. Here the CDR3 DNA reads TGTGCCAGCAGACCCCCCGGACTAGCGGGAGGGGGGGATACGCAGTATTTT.

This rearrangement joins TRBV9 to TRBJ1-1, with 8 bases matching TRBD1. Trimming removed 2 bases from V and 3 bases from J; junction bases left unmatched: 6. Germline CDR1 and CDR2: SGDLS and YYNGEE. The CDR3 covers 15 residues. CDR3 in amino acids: CASSVGYRGDTEAFF. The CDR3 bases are TGTGCCAGCAGCGTGGGGTACAGGGGGGACACTGAAGCTTTCTTT.

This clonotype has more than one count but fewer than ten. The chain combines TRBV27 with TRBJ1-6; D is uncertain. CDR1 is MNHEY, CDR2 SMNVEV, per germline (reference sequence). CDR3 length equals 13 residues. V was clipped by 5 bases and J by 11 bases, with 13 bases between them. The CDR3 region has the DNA TGTGCCAGCAGTCCGTCGTGGGGTACACCCCTCCACTTT. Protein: CASSPSWGTPLHF.

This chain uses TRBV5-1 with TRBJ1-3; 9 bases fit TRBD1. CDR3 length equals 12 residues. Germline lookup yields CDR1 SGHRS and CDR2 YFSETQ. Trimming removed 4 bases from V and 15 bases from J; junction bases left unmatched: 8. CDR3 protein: CASSGPGQGTYF. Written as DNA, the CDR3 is TGCGCCAGCAGCGGGCCGGGACAGGGTACATATTTT.

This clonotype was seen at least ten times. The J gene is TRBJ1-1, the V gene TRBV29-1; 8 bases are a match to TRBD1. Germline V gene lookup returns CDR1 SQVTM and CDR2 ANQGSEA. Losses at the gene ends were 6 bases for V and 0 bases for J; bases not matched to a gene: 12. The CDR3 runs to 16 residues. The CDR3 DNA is TGCAGCGTCGCCGGACAGGGAGGGGTAATGAACACTGAAGCTTTCTTT. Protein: CSVAGQGGVMNTEAFF.

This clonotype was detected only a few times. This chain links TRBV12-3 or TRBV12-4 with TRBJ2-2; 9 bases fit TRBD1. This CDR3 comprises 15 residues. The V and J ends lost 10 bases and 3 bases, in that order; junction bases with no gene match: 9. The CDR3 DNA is TGTGCCACCCCGCCGGGACAGGGCTACACCGGGGAGCTGTTTTTT. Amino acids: CATPPGQGYTGELFF.

This CDR3 reads CSARDRADTGELFF. CDR3 DNA sequence: TGCAGTGCTCGGGACAGGGCTGACACCGGGGAGCTGTTTTTT. The V and J genes are TRBV20-1 and TRBJ2-2, with 9 bases matching TRBD1. The CDR3 has 14 residues. The V gene end was trimmed by 5 bases and the J gene end by 3 bases; junction bases not matched to a gene: 4. Germline lookup yields CDR1 DFQATT and CDR2 SNEGSKA (reference sequence).

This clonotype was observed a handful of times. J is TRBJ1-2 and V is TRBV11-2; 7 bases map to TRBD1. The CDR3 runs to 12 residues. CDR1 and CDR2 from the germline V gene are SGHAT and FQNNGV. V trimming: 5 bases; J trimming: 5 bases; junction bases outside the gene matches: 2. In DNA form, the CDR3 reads TGTGCCAGCAGCCAGGGACAGTATGGCTACACCTTC. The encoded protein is CASSQGQYGYTF.

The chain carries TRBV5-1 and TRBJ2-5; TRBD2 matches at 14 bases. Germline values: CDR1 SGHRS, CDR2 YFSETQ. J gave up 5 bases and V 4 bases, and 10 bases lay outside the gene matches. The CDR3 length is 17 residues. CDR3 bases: TGCGCCAGCAGCCCAGGCGCCCGACTAGCGGGAGGGGAGACCCAGTACTTC. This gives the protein CASSPGARLAGGETQYF.

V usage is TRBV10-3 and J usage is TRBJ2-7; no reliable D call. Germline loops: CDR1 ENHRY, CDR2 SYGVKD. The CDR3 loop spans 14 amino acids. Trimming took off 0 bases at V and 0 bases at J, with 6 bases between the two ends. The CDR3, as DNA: TGTGCCATCAGTGAGTCAAGGGACTCCTACGAGCAGTACGTC. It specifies CAISESRDSYEQYV.